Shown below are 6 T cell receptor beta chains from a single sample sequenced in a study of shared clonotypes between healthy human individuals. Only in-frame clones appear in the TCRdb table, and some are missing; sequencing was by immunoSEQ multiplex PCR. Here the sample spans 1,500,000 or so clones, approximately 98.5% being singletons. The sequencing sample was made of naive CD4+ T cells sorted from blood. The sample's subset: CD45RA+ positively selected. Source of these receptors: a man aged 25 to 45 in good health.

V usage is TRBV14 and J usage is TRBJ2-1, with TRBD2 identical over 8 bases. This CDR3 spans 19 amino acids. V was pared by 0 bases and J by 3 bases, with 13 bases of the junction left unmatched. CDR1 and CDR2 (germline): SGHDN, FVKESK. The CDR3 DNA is TGTGCCAGCAGCCAAGAAAAGGTAGCGGGAATAGGTTACTACAATGAGCAGTTCTTC. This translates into CASSQEKVAGIGYYNEQFF.

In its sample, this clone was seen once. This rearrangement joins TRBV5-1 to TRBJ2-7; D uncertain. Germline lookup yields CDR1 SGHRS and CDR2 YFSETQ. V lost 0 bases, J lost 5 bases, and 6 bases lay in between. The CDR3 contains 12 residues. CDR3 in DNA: TGCGCCAGCAGCTTGGAAGTTGACGAGCAGTACTTC. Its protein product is CASSLEVDEQYF. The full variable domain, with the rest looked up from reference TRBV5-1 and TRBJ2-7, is KAGVTQTPRYLIKTRGQQVTLSCSPISGHRSVSWYQQTPGQGLQFLFEYFSETQRNKGNFPGRFSGRQFSNSRSEMNVSTLELGDSALYLCASSLEVDEQYFGPGTRLTVT.

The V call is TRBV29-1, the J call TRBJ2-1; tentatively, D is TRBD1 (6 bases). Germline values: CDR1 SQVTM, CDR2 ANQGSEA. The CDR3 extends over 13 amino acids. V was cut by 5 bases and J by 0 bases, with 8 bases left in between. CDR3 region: CSVTGISYNEQFF. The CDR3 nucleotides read TGCAGCGTTACAGGGATCTCCTACAATGAGCAGTTCTTC.

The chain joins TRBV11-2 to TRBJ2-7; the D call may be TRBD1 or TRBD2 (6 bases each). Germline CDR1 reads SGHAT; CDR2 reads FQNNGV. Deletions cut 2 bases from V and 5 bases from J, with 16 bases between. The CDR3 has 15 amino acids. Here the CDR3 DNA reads TGTGCCAGCAGCTTACGGCAGGGGACTGTCGACGAGCAGTACTTC. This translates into CASSLRQGTVDEQYF. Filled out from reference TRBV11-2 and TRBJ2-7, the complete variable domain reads EAGVAQSPRYKIIEKRQSVAFWCNPISGHATLYWYQQILGQGPKLLIQFQNNGVVDDSQLPKDRFSAERLKGVDSTLKIQPAKLEDSAVYLCASSLRQGTVDEQYFGPGTRLTVT.

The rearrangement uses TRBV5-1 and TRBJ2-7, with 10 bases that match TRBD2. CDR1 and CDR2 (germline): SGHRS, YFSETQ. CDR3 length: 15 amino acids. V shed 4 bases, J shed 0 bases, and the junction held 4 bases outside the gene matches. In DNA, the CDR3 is TGCGCCAGCAGCCGGCTAGCGGGGGACTCCTACGAGCAGTACTTC. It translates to CASSRLAGDSYEQYF.

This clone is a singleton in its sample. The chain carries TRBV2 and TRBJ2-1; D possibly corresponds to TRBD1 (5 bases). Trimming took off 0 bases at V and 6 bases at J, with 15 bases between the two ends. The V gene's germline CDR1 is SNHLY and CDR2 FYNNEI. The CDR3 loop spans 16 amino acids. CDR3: CASSEAHRPPPNEQFF. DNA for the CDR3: TGTGCCAGCAGTGAAGCCCACAGGCCTCCCCCCAATGAGCAGTTCTTC.